The 23 T cell receptor beta chains reported below all come from one sample, sequenced in a study of T cell repertoires in cytomegalovirus infection. No cognate antigen is known for these TCRs. TCRdb redid the calling of the reads with MiXCR, one entry per CDR3 protein. The sample yields tens of thousands of distinct CDR3 sequences, 20% to 25% seen once. This material consisted of CD8+ T cells from cultured PBMCs, taken from culture after CMV antigen stimulation. The receptors here all came from a human donor in good health (CMV status not recorded). Some clones in this sample may be carry-over from other donors' samples.

The chain couples TRBV6-1 to TRBJ2-2, with D perhaps matching TRBD1 or TRBD2 (6 bases each). The CDR3 contains 15 residues. Trimming removed 6 bases from V and 3 bases from J, with 14 bases in between. CDR1 is MNHNS and CDR2 is SASEGT in the germline V gene. CDR3 nucleotides: TGTGCCAGCAGGCCTGGCGGGACATACACCGGGGAGCTGTTTTTT. Translated, it gives CASRPGGTYTGELFF.

Only a few counts were recorded for this clonotype. CDR3 nucleotides: TGTGCCATCAGTGAGGTTCCAGGCAATCAGCCCCAGCATTTT. It yields the protein CAISEVPGNQPQHF. The rearrangement links TRBV10-3 to TRBJ1-5, with D unclear. The V end lost 2 bases, the J end lost 2 bases, and 7 bases lay between the germline ends. Germline CDR1 and CDR2: ENHRY and SYGVKD. The CDR3 spans 14 residues.

This sequence joins TRBV7-9 and TRBJ1-5, with 7 bases lining up with TRBD1. Germline CDR1 and CDR2: SEHNR and FQNEAQ (reference sequence). This CDR3 contains 13 residues. J was trimmed by 3 bases and V by 6 bases; bases with no gene match: 2. The CDR3, as DNA: TGTGCCAGCAGGGGGACAGACAATCAGCCCCAGCATTTT. It encodes CASRGTDNQPQHF.

This sequence joins TRBV15 and TRBJ2-2, with a possible D match to TRBD1 (6 bases). Germline CDR1 reads LNHNV; CDR2 reads YYDKDF (reference sequence). Trimming removed 8 bases from V and 6 bases from J, with 13 bases in between. The CDR3 is made up of 13 amino acids. The CDR3, as DNA: TGTGCCACCTCTTACAGGGTTCCCGGGGAGCTGTTTTTT. Translation gives CATSYRVPGELFF. Using reference TRBV15 and TRBJ2-2 for the parts outside the CDR3, the full variable domain is DAMVIQNPRYQVTQFGKPVTLSCSQTLNHNVMYWYQQKSSQAPKLLFHYYDKDFNNEADTPDNFQSRRPNTSFCFLDIRSPGLGDTAMYLCATSYRVPGELFFGEGSRLTVL.

This clonotype was detected a few times. The chain uses TRBV6-5 and TRBJ1-2, with TRBD1 matching 8 bases. Trimming took 2 bases from V and 0 from J; bases not matched to a gene: 5. The CDR3 contains 16 residues. Per germline, CDR1 MNHEY and CDR2 SVGAGI. CDR3 loop: CASSYLSTGANYGYTF. CDR3 nucleotides: TGTGCCAGCAGTTACCTATCGACAGGGGCTAACTATGGCTACACCTTC.

This clonotype was detected a few times. The rearrangement joins TRBV6-6 to TRBJ1-5, with D maybe TRBD1 (6 bases). The CDR3 length is 19 residues. With 1 base removed from V and 3 bases from J, the gap between germline ends came to 22 bases. In germline, CDR1 is MNHNY, CDR2 SVGAGI (reference sequence). As DNA, the CDR3 is TGTGCCAGCAGTTACTGGGGGGCGAATTCCCCAAAGACCAATCAGCCCCAGCATTTT. This translates into CASSYWGANSPKTNQPQHF.

The chain uses TRBV7-9 and TRBJ2-1, with D maybe TRBD1 (7 bases). CDR1 is SEHNR and CDR2 is FQNEAQ in the germline V gene (reference sequence). With 7 bases removed from V and 6 bases from J, the gap between germline ends came to 13 bases. The CDR3 totals 13 residues. Written as DNA, the CDR3 is TGTGCCAGCACCCGACAGGGAGGCAATGAGCAGTTCTTC. It is translated as CASTRQGGNEQFF.

J is TRBJ2-5 and V is TRBV4-2; TRBD2 is a possible D gene (5 bases). The germline V gene encodes CDR1 LGHNA and CDR2 YNFKEQ. The CDR3 length is 14 residues. V gave up 0 bases and J gave up 5 bases, with 10 bases separating them. The CDR3 DNA reads as TGTGCCAGCAGCCAAGAGGCCCGAGGGGAGACCCAGTACTTC. Protein product: CASSQEARGETQYF.

The chain combines TRBV4-1 with TRBJ2-5; D may be TRBD2 (7 bases). Germline CDR1 and CDR2: MGHRA and YSYEKL. V lost 0 bases and J lost 4, with 21 bases in between. This CDR3 has 18 residues. In DNA form, the CDR3 reads TGCGCCAGCAGCCAAGATGGGCGGGGGCCTATCGGTATAGAGACCCAGTACTTC. This sequence encodes CASSQDGRGPIGIETQYF.

In this sample, this clonotype turned up a few times. The V and J genes are TRBV7-8 and TRBJ2-5, with 9 bases fitting TRBD2. V shed 3 bases and J 5 bases; nucleotides not matched to a gene: 7. Germline values: CDR1 SGHVS, CDR2 FQNEAQ. The CDR3 has 15 residues. DNA of the CDR3: TGTGCCAGCAGCTTGGGCGGGGGGGCCGTCGAGACCCAGTACTTC. Translating it yields CASSLGGGAVETQYF.

CDR3 DNA sequence: TGTGCCAGCAGTTACTCCCGAGGGGGGGGCACTGAAGCTTTCTTT. It yields the protein CASSYSRGGGTEAFF. This sequence joins TRBV6-5 and TRBJ1-1, with TRBD1 as a possible D gene (6 bases). This CDR3 spans 15 amino acids. Germline assignment: CDR1 MNHEY and CDR2 SVGAGI. The V gene lost 0 bases and the J gene lost 4 bases, with 12 bases spanning the gap.

This clonotype was found a few times. For the CDR3, the DNA is TGCGCCAGCAGCCAAGATGGGGAGGGGAGCACTGAAGCTTTCTTT. It translates to CASSQDGEGSTEAFF. The V and J genes are TRBV4-3 and TRBJ1-1, with D possibly being TRBD1 (5 bases). The CDR3 covers 15 residues. Germline V gene data show CDR1 as LGHNA and CDR2 as YSLEER. Trimming took 0 bases from V and 4 from J, leaving 12 bases between them.

This chain uses TRBV2 with TRBJ1-2, with TRBD1 as a possible D gene (5 bases). The ends were cut back, 10 bases at V and 1 base at J, with 19 bases in the middle. The CDR3 contains 15 residues. Germline CDR1 and CDR2: SNHLY and FYNNEI. The CDR3 is CATTSGRANNYGYTF. The CDR3 DNA follows: TGTGCCACAACCTCCGGCAGGGCTAATAACTATGGCTACACCTTC. The full variable domain, completed using reference TRBV2 and TRBJ1-2, is EPEVTQTPSHQVTQMGQEVILRCVPISNHLYFYWYRQILGQKVEFLVSFYNNEISEKSEIFDDQFSVERPDGSNFTLKIRSTKLEDSAMYFCATTSGRANNYGYTFGSGTRLTVV.

The CDR3: CASSQGLGATAFF. The CDR3 DNA follows: TGCGCCAGCAGCCAAGGATTGGGGGCAACGGCTTTCTTT. The chain employs TRBV4-3 and TRBJ1-1; perhaps TRBD1 as D (6 bases). This CDR3 spans 13 amino acids. The germline V gene encodes CDR1 LGHNA and CDR2 YSLEER. V lost 1 base and J 11 bases, leaving 14 bases between the germline ends.

This clonotype was found a few times. The J gene is TRBJ2-1, the V gene TRBV7-2; D is tentatively TRBD1 or TRBD2 (5 bases each). V was shortened by 4 bases and J by 5 bases, with 15 bases between the two germline ends. Germline CDR1 SGHTA, CDR2 FQGNSA. The CDR3 totals 15 residues. CDR3 nucleotide sequence: TGTGCCAGCAGCTGGGACCTTATAGGGGACAATGAGCAGTTCTTC. The encoded protein is CASSWDLIGDNEQFF.

This clonotype was counted a single time. The V and J genes are TRBV7-9 and TRBJ2-3; TRBD2 matches at 7 bases. Germline loops: CDR1 SEHNR, CDR2 FQNEAQ (reference sequence). CDR3 length: 15 residues. V was clipped by 1 base and J by 3 bases; unmatched bases: 4. The CDR3 DNA follows: TGTGCCAGCAGCTTAGTGGCTAGCGGAACAGATACGCAGTATTTT. This gives the protein CASSLVASGTDTQYF.

The chain uses TRBV7-2 and TRBJ1-5, with D possibly being TRBD1 (6 bases). V was shortened by 5 bases and J by 5 bases, with 13 bases between the two germline ends. This CDR3 contains 14 residues. The germline gives CDR1 SGHTA, CDR2 FQGNSA. Here the CDR3 DNA reads TGTGCCAGCAGCCCCCGGACAGTTTATCAGCCCCAGCATTTT. Its translation: CASSPRTVYQPQHF.

The chain employs TRBV9 and TRBJ2-1; D is uncertain. The germline V and J ends were trimmed by 4 bases and 7 bases, with 12 bases remaining between them. The length of the CDR3 is 13 residues. Germline V CDR1 and CDR2: SGDLS, YYNGEE. CDR3 residues: CASSPRLVNEQFF. CDR3 coding DNA: TGTGCCAGCAGCCCCCGATTGGTAAATGAGCAGTTCTTC.

In its sample, this clonotype was seen a few times. The chain recombines TRBV6-2 or TRBV6-3 with TRBJ2-7, with D tentatively TRBD1 (5 bases). Trimming took off 6 bases at V and 4 bases at J, with 10 bases between the two ends. CDR1 is MNHEY and CDR2 is SVGEGT in the germline V gene. The CDR3 extends over 12 amino acids. The CDR3 sequence: CASSPGLYEQYF. In DNA form, the CDR3 reads TGTGCCAGCAGCCCAGGGTTATACGAGCAGTACTTC.

Written as DNA, the CDR3 is TGTGCCAGCAGCTCGCCCGCCTCTGAAGCTTTCTTT. Protein product: CASSSPASEAFF. The rearrangement links TRBV7-2 to TRBJ1-1; no clear D gene. The CDR3 length is 12 residues. CDR1 and CDR2 from the germline V gene are SGHTA and FQGNSA. V was trimmed by 4 bases and J by 6 bases, leaving 9 bases between them.

This clonotype has just a few counts. The chain carries TRBV28 and TRBJ1-5; D may be TRBD1 (5 bases). V lost 3 bases and J lost 7, with 13 bases in between. The CDR3 is 14 residues long. Per the germline V gene, CDR1 is MDHEN and CDR2 is SYDVKM. The CDR3 spells CASSLGQGIQPQHF. Written as DNA, the CDR3 is TGTGCCAGCAGTTTGGGGCAGGGTATACAGCCCCAGCATTTT.

This clonotype appeared a few times. For the CDR3, the DNA is TGTGCCAGCAGTTACTCTTCGAACAGGGGGATGACCGGGGAGCTGTTTTTT. Its protein product is CASSYSSNRGMTGELFF. This chain links TRBV6-5 with TRBJ2-2; 8 nucleotides match TRBD1. This CDR3 spans 17 amino acids. V was clipped by 0 bases and J by 5 bases; unmatched bases: 8. The germline V gene encodes CDR1 MNHEY and CDR2 SVGAGI.

A few counts support this clonotype. This chain links TRBV7-2 with TRBJ1-5, with a tentative D call TRBD1 (6 bases). CDR1 is SGHTA, CDR2 FQGNSA, per germline. Trimming took 1 base from V and 0 from J, leaving 10 bases between them. The CDR3 totals 16 residues. CDR3 DNA sequence: TGTGCCAGCAGCTTAGTTGGGGACAATAGCAATCAGCCCCAGCATTTT. The encoded protein is CASSLVGDNSNQPQHF.